Below, one T cell receptor beta chain is given with its context. TCRdb keeps only in-frame clones here, not all; method: immunoSEQ multiplex PCR. In the table there are roughly 64,000 clones, 78% of which are singletons. This sample was included in a study of blood T cell repertoires in COVID-19. Study in general: T cells, B-cell-depleted T cells, or PBMCs supplied cDNA or gDNA.

Per the germline V gene, CDR1 is GTSNPN and CDR2 is SVGIG (reference sequence). V gave up 5 bases and J gave up 8 bases; unmatched junction bases: 11. The CDR3 length is 14 residues. This clonotype was obtained from a man in his 60s with COVID-19, enrolled during active disease. The sequenced sample was peripheral blood. The genes are TRBV30 and TRBJ1-2; 10 bases align to TRBD1. DNA of the CDR3: TGTGCCTGGTCCCCTGCCGGACAGGGGGAGGGCTACACCTTC. Residues: CAWSPAGQGEGYTF.